This T cell receptor (beta chain) stems from a study of cytomegalovirus exposure and HLA in healthy donors. Donors sampled were nominally healthy, though unrecorded immune exposures were likely. The PCR employed 60 Vbeta primers together with 13 Jbeta primers. Assay: immunoSEQ multiplex PCR; the TCRdb copy retains only in-frame clones and omits some. Here the sample spans approximately 120,000 clones, around three quarters being singletons. CDR3 length: 13 amino acids. The ends lost 4 bases at V and 6 bases at J; junction bases unmatched: 6. Per germline, CDR1 ENHRY and CDR2 SYGVKD. Sequenced input: PBMCs. The rearrangement links TRBV10-3 to TRBJ2-7; 7 bases map to TRBD2. This receptor was identified in a man aged 40-49 years in good health and CMV-seropositive. CDR3 nucleotide sequence: TGTGCCATCAGTGGATCTCCTAGCGGCGAGCAGTACTTC. It encodes CAISGSPSGEQYF.